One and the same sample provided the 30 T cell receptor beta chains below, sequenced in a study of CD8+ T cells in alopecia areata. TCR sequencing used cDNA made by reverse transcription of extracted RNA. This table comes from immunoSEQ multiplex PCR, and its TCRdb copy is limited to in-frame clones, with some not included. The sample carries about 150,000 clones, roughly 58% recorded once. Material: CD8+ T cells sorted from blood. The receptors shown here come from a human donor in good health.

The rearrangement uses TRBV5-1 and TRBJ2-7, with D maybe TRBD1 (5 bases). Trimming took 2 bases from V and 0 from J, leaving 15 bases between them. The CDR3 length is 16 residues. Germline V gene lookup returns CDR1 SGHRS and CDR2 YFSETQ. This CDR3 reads CASSFGPGSSSYEQYF. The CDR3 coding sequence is TGCGCCAGCAGCTTTGGCCCAGGGTCGAGCTCCTACGAGCAGTACTTC.

Written as DNA, the CDR3 is TGTGCCAGCAGCTATGACGTCAGGGGACGGTACGAGCAGTACTTC. Translating it yields CASSYDVRGRYEQYF. This sequence joins TRBV27 and TRBJ2-7; D may be TRBD1 (6 bases). The V gene's germline CDR1 is MNHEY and CDR2 SMNVEV (reference sequence). Trimming took off 6 bases at V and 4 bases at J, with 19 bases between the two ends. The CDR3 runs 15 residues.

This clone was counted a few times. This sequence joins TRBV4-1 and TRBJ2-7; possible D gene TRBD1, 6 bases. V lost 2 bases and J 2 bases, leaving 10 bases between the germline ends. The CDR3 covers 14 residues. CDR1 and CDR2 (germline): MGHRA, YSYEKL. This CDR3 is CASSQPGTTYEQYF. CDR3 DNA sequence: TGCGCCAGCAGCCAACCCGGGACAACCTACGAGCAGTACTTC.

CDR3 residues: CASSPSQETQYF. CDR3 nucleotide sequence: TGTGCCAGCAGCCCCTCCCAAGAGACCCAGTACTTC. The chain uses TRBV7-4 and TRBJ2-5; no definite D call. Germline-derived CDR1 and CDR2 are SGHVT and SQSDAQ. The CDR3 extends over 12 amino acids. V gave up 5 bases and J gave up 1 base, with 5 bases separating them.

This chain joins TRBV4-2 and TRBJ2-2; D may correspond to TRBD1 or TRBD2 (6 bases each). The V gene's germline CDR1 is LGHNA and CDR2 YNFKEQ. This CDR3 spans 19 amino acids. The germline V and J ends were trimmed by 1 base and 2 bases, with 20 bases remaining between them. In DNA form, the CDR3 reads TGTGCCAGCAGCCAAGTTTCCCGGGGGCCCGAATTAAACACCGGGGAGCTGTTTTTT. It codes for CASSQVSRGPELNTGELFF.

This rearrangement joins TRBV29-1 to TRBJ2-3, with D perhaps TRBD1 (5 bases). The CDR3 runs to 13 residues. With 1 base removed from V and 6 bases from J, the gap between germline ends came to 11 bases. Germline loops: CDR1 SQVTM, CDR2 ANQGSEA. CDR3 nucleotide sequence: TGCAGCGTTGAAGGGGGCGATGAGGATACGCAGTATTTT. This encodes CSVEGGDEDTQYF.

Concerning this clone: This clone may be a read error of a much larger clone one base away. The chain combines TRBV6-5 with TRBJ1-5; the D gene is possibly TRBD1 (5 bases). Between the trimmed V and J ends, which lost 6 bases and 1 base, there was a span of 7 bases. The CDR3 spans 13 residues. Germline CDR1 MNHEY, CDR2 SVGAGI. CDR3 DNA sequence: TGTGCCAGCAGCGGGGACAGCAATCAGCCCCAGCATTTT. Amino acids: CASSGDSNQPQHF.

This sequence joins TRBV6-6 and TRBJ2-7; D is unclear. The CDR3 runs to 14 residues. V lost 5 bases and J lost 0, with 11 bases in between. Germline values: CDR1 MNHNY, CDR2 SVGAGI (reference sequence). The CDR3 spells CASSAPLSSYEQYF. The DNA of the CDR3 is TGTGCCAGCAGTGCCCCTCTAAGCTCCTACGAGCAGTACTTC.

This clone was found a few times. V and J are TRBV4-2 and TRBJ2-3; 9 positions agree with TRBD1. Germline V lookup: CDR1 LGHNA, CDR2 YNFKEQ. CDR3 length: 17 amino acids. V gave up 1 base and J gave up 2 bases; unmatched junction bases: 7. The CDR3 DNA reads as TGTGCCAGCAGCCAAGTGTTCCGGGACAGGGACACAGATACGCAGTATTTT. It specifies CASSQVFRDRDTDTQYF.

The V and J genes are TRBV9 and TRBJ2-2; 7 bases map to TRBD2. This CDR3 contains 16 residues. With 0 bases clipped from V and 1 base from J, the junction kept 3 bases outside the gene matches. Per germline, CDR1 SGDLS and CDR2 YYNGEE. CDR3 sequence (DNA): TGTGCCAGCAGCGTAGTCCCTAGCGGGAACACCGGGGAGCTGTTTTTT. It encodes CASSVVPSGNTGELFF.

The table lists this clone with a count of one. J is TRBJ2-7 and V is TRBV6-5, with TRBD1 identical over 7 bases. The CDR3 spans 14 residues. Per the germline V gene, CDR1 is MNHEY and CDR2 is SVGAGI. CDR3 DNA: TGTGTCACACGTACCGGGACAGACTCCTACGAGCAGTACTTC. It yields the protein CVTRTGTDSYEQYF.

The CDR3 nucleotides are TGTGCCAGCAGCTTGGACAGAGGGTCCTACAATGAGCAGTTCTTC. Its protein is CASSLDRGSYNEQFF. The chain carries TRBV5-4 and TRBJ2-1; D is perhaps TRBD2 (5 bases). V dropped 0 bases and J dropped 1 base, with 8 bases sitting between them. Germline V gives CDR1 SGHNT, CDR2 YYREEE (reference sequence). This CDR3 has 15 amino acids.

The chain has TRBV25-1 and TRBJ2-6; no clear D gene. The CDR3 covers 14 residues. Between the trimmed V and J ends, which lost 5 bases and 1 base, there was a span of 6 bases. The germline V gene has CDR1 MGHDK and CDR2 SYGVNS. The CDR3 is CASSTGSGANVLTF. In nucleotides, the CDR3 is TGTGCCAGCAGTACCGGGTCTGGGGCCAACGTCCTGACTTTC.

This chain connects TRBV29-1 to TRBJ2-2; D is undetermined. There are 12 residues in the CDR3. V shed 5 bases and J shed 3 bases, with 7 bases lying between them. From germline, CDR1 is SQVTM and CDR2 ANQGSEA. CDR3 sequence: CSVFYDTGELFF. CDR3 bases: TGCAGCGTTTTTTACGACACCGGGGAGCTGTTTTTT.

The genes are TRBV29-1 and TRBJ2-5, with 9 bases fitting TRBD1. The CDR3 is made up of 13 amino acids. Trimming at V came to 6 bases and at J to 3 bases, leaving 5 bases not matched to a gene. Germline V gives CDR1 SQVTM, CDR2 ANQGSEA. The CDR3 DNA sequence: TGCAGCGTATGGACAGGGGAAAAAGAGACCCAGTACTTC. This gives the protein CSVWTGEKETQYF.

The CDR3 DNA reads TGCAGCGTTTTCACAGGGGGGAACACTGAAGCTTTCTTT. Protein sequence: CSVFTGGNTEAFF. This rearrangement joins TRBV29-1 to TRBJ1-1, with 8 nucleotides matching TRBD1. The trim removed 5 bases at V and 1 base at J, leaving 3 bases unmatched. Germline CDR1 is SQVTM and CDR2 is ANQGSEA. The CDR3 is made up of 13 amino acids.

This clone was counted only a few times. CDR3 nucleotides: TGTGCCATCAGTGAGTCAGGGGAGACCCAGTACTTC. It specifies CAISESGETQYF. The chain joins TRBV10-3 to TRBJ2-5; D uncertain. There are 12 residues in the CDR3. CDR1 is ENHRY and CDR2 is SYGVKD in the germline V gene. V was cut by 0 bases and J by 5 bases, with 4 bases left in between.

The CDR3 bases are TGCAGCGTTGTTCAAGGCTCGACAGCAAACTCCTACGAGCAGTACTTC. Its translation is CSVVQGSTANSYEQYF. The chain carries TRBV29-1 and TRBJ2-7; perhaps TRBD1 as D (5 bases). CDR3 length equals 16 residues. Trimming removed 4 bases at V and 0 bases at J, with 19 bases between. CDR1 SQVTM and CDR2 ANQGSEA come from the germline V gene.

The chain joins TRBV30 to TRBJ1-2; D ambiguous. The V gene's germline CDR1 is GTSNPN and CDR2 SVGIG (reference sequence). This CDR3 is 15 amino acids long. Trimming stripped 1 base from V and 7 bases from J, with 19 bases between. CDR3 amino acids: CAWSGGAGVRIGYTF. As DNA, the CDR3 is TGTGCCTGGAGTGGGGGAGCAGGAGTAAGGATTGGCTACACCTTC.

Written as DNA, the CDR3 is TGTGCCAGCAGCATAAGCGACAGGAGGAACACTGAAGCTTTCTTT. This gives the protein CASSISDRRNTEAFF. The gene calls are TRBV11-1 and TRBJ1-1; D might be TRBD1 (6 bases). Trimming pared 5 bases from V and 1 base from J, leaving 14 bases between. Germline loops: CDR1 SGHAT, CDR2 FQDESV (reference sequence). This CDR3 has 15 amino acids.

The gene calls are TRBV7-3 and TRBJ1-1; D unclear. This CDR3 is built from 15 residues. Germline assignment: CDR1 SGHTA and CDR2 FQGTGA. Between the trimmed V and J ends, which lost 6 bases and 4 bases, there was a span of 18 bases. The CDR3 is CASRVDHLSATEAFF. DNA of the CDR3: TGTGCCAGCAGAGTAGACCACTTATCCGCCACTGAAGCTTTCTTT.

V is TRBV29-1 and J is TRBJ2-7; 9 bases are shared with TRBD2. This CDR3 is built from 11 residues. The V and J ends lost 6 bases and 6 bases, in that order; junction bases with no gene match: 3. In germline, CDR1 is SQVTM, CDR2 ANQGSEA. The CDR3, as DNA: TGCAGCGTCCGACTAGCGGCCGAGCAGTACTTC. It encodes CSVRLAAEQYF.

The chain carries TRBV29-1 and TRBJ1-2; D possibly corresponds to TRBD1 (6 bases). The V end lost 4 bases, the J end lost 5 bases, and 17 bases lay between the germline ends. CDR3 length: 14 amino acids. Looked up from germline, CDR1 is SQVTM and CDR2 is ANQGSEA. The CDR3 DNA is TGCAGCGTTGGGGAACAGGGATACGGATATGGCTACACCTTC. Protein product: CSVGEQGYGYGYTF.

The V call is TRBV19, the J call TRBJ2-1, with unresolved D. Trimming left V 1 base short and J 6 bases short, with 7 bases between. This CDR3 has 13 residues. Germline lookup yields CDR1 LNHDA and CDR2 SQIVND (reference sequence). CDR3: CASSIVSSNEQFF. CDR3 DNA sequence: TGTGCCAGTAGTATAGTATCGAGCAATGAGCAGTTCTTC.

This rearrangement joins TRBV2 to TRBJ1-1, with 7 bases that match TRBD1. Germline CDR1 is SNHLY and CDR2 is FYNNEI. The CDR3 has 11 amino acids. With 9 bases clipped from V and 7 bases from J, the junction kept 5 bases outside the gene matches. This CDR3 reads CASRQGSEAFF. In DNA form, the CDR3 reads TGTGCCAGTAGACAGGGCAGTGAAGCTTTCTTT.

The CDR3 sequence is CASTGAFSRLGGLETQYF. In DNA form, the CDR3 reads TGTGCCAGCACAGGGGCTTTTTCTCGGCTGGGGGGGCTCGAGACCCAGTACTTC. This chain connects TRBV27 to TRBJ2-5, with D tentatively TRBD2 (7 bases). Germline V gene sequence: CDR1 MNHEY, CDR2 SMNVEV (reference sequence). This CDR3 region has 18 residues. V lost 7 bases and J 5 bases, leaving 29 bases between the germline ends.

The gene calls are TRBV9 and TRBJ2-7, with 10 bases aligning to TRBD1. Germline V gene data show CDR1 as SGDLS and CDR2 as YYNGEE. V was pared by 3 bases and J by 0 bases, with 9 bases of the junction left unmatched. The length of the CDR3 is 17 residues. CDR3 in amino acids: CASSAEGGTGVSYEQYF. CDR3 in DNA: TGTGCCAGCAGCGCCGAGGGGGGGACAGGGGTCTCCTACGAGCAGTACTTC.

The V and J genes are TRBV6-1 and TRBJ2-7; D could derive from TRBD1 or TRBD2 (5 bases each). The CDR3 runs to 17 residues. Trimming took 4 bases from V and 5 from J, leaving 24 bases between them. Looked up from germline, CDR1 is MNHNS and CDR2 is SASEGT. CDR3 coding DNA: TGTGCCAGCAGTGTCCCCCTCAGTGGGGCCGGGGTCCACGAGCAGTACTTC. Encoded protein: CASSVPLSGAGVHEQYF.

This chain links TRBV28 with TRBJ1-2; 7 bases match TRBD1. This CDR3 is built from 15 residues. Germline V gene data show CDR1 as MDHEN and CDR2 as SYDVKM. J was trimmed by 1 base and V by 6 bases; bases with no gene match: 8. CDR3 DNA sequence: TGTGCCAGCAGAAACAGGGGTGAAAATAACTATGGCTACACCTTC. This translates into CASRNRGENNYGYTF.

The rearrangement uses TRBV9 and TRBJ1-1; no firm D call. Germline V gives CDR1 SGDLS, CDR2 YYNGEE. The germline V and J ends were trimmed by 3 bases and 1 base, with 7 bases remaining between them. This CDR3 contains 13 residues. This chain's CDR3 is CASSAGRNTEAFF. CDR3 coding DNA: TGTGCCAGCAGCGCGGGTCGGAACACTGAAGCTTTCTTT.